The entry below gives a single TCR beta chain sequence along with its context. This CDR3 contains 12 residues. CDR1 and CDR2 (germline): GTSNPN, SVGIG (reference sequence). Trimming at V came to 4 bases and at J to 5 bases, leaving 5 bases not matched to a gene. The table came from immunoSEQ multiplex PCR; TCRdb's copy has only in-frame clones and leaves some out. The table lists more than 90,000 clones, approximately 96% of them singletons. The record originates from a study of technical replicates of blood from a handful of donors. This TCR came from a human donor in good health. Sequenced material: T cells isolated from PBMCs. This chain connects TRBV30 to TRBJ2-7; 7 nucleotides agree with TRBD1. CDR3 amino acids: CAWMGQLHEQYF. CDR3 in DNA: TGTGCCTGGATGGGACAGCTCCACGAGCAGTACTTC.